The clone carrying this TCR beta chain was recorded a few times. Its antigen is unidentified. This sample's time point: pretreatment peripheral blood. Peripheral blood mononuclear cells were collected from every patient before and during treatment, yielding between 1 and 8 samples per patient. This sample is part of a study of PD-L1 blockade in urothelial cancer. Turning to the study itself: Once treatment had started, blood was analyzed at 3 weeks (second dose) and again at 6 weeks. Blood samples had a median of 141,255 T cells, more than 65,000 unique TCRs, and clonality roughly 0.073. Study results and limitations: Lower pretreatment blood TCR clonality, under the median, predicted better survival, researchers reported.

The data were produced by immunoSEQ multiplex PCR, yet TCRdb's version contains in-frame clones alone and is incomplete. The sample lists some 89,000 clones, about 83% occurring once. Germline CDR1 MDHEN, CDR2 SYDVKM. V lost 6 bases to trimming and J lost 3 bases, with 9 bases between them. CDR3 length: 13 amino acids. Sequenced here: PBMCs, sampled around atezolizumab (anti-PD-L1) treatment. The receptor comes from a man aged 60 to 69 with urothelial cancer. The rearrangement uses TRBV28 and TRBJ2-1; maybe TRBD1 (6 bases). As DNA, the CDR3 is TGTGCCAGCAGGGGGGCTAGCTACAATGAGCAGTTCTTC. Its protein product is CASRGASYNEQFF. Looking up the rest from reference TRBV28 and TRBJ2-1 gives the full variable domain: DVKVTQSSRYLVKRTGEKVFLECVQDMDHENMFWYRQDPGLGLRLIYFSYDVKMKEKGDIPEGYSVSREKKERFSLILESASTNQTSMYLCASRGASYNEQFFGPGTRLTVL.